The 14 T cell receptor beta chains given below trace back to one sample, sequenced in a study of cytomegalovirus exposure and HLA in healthy donors. Assay used: immunoSEQ multiplex PCR; TCRdb lists only in-frame clones, some missing. This table holds around 250,000 clones, about 90% found once. The specimen sequenced was PBMCs. Source of these receptors: a young woman in good health and CMV-seronegative.

This CDR3 is CASSPPGQGAGGYTF. The CDR3 DNA sequence: TGTGCCAGCAGCCCCCCGGGACAGGGGGCGGGTGGCTACACCTTC. This chain connects TRBV4-2 to TRBJ1-2; 12 nucleotides match TRBD1. J was trimmed by 7 bases and V by 4 bases; bases with no gene match: 7. Looked up from germline, CDR1 is LGHNA and CDR2 is YNFKEQ. This CDR3 region has 15 residues.

The V and J genes are TRBV7-6 and TRBJ2-5; weak D call: TRBD1 (5 bases). Germline loops: CDR1 SGHVS, CDR2 FNYEAQ. The CDR3 totals 15 residues. V was shortened by 1 base and J by 1 base, with 10 bases between the two germline ends. The CDR3 bases are TGTGCCAGCAGCTTAGGACCAGGGCTCCAAGAGACCCAGTACTTC. Translated, it gives CASSLGPGLQETQYF.

The J gene is TRBJ1-2, the V gene TRBV7-9, with D possibly TRBD1 on 5 matching bases. V lost 4 bases and J 8 bases, leaving 14 bases between the germline ends. Germline lookup yields CDR1 SEHNR and CDR2 FQNEAQ (reference sequence). There are 13 residues in the CDR3. The CDR3 loop is CASSSLDRDGYTF. Here the CDR3 DNA reads TGTGCCAGCAGCTCTCTAGACAGAGACGGCTACACCTTC.

This sequence joins TRBV18 and TRBJ2-7; 12 bases agree with TRBD2. The CDR3 loop spans 16 amino acids. The V gene end was trimmed by 3 bases and the J gene end by 2 bases; junction bases not matched to a gene: 5. The germline V gene encodes CDR1 KGHSH and CDR2 LQKENI. In DNA, the CDR3 is TGTGCCAGCTCACCCCGTACTAGCGGGGGGACCTACGAGCAGTACTTC. Residues: CASSPRTSGGTYEQYF.

The J gene is TRBJ2-7, the V gene TRBV5-4, with D perhaps TRBD1 (5 bases). This CDR3 spans 15 amino acids. V lost 0 bases and J lost 2, with 12 bases in between. In germline, CDR1 is SGHNT, CDR2 YYREEE (reference sequence). The CDR3: CASSLAATATYEQYF. CDR3 in DNA: TGTGCCAGCAGCTTGGCCGCGACAGCTACCTACGAGCAGTACTTC.

J is TRBJ2-7 and V is TRBV7-9, with 8 bases identical to TRBD1. The CDR3 is made up of 14 amino acids. Germline lookup yields CDR1 SEHNR and CDR2 FQNEAQ (reference sequence). After removal of 2 bases from V and 0 bases from J, the junction contained 0 bases not matched to a gene. The CDR3 sequence: CASSLQGASYEQYF. The CDR3 region has the DNA TGTGCCAGCAGCTTACAGGGGGCCTCCTACGAGCAGTACTTC.

This chain joins TRBV5-1 and TRBJ1-1, with 7 bases matching TRBD1. This CDR3 has 12 amino acids. With V trimmed by 2 bases and J by 8 bases, 3 bases remained unmatched. CDR1 SGHRS and CDR2 YFSETQ come from the germline V gene. As DNA, the CDR3 is TGCGCCAGCAGCTTTACAGGGGCAGAAGCTTTCTTT. This codes for CASSFTGAEAFF.

The chain uses TRBV11-2 and TRBJ2-4; D is ambiguous. The CDR3 is made up of 11 amino acids. With 6 bases removed from V and 8 bases from J, the gap between germline ends came to 8 bases. Germline-derived CDR1 and CDR2 are SGHAT and FQNNGV. CDR3 loop: CASRRSDIQYF. The CDR3 nucleotides are TGTGCCAGCAGGCGGAGTGACATTCAGTACTTC.

Only a few counts were recorded for this clone. This sequence joins TRBV7-6 and TRBJ1-6; D remains ambiguous. Trimming cost V 3 bases and J 4 bases, with 7 bases left between them. The CDR3 extends over 14 amino acids. Germline V gene lookup returns CDR1 SGHVS and CDR2 FNYEAQ. In DNA form, the CDR3 reads TGTGCCAGCAGCTTTAGTAGTTATAATTCACCCCTCCACTTT. Translation gives CASSFSSYNSPLHF.

Note on this clone: At one end the junction does not follow the germline gene, possibly because of a read error. The chain recombines TRBV7-7 with TRBJ2-2, with unresolved D. The germline V gene has CDR1 SSHAT and CDR2 FNYEAQ (reference sequence). The CDR3 runs 15 residues. The CDR3 reads CASSSTLGNTGELFF. DNA of the CDR3: TGTGCTAGCAGCTCTACGCTAGGGAACACCGGGGAGCTGTTTTTT.

This chain uses TRBV5-1 with TRBJ2-3; the match to TRBD2 covers 8 bases. The CDR3 has 16 residues. Germline CDR1 reads SGHRS; CDR2 reads YFSETQ. Trimming cost V 4 bases and J 1 base; bases outside gene matches: 8. The CDR3 region is CASSPLGRGGTDTQYF. CDR3 nucleotides: TGCGCCAGCAGCCCCCTGGGGCGGGGGGGCACAGATACGCAGTATTTT.

V is TRBV4-1 and J is TRBJ1-1; D possibly corresponds to TRBD1 (5 bases). The ends were cut back, 2 bases at V and 1 base at J, with 11 bases in the middle. This CDR3 has 15 residues. The germline gives CDR1 MGHRA, CDR2 YSYEKL. The CDR3 region is CASSQPETGNTEAFF. DNA for the CDR3: TGCGCCAGCAGCCAACCCGAAACAGGGAACACTGAAGCTTTCTTT.

The chain recombines TRBV9 with TRBJ1-2, with 7 bases fitting TRBD1. Trimming cost V 2 bases and J 7 bases; bases outside gene matches: 11. In germline, CDR1 is SGDLS, CDR2 YYNGEE. The CDR3 extends over 15 amino acids. CDR3 sequence reads: CASSVPTGKAGGYTF. CDR3 nucleotide sequence: TGTGCCAGCAGCGTCCCGACAGGGAAAGCCGGTGGCTACACCTTC.

The chain couples TRBV6-5 to TRBJ2-1; D is unclear. This CDR3 spans 13 amino acids. Germline lookup yields CDR1 MNHEY and CDR2 SVGAGI. Trimming pared 2 bases from V and 5 bases from J, leaving 7 bases between. The DNA of the CDR3 is TGTGCCAGCAGTTACATACAAGACAATGAGCAGTTCTTC. This encodes CASSYIQDNEQFF.